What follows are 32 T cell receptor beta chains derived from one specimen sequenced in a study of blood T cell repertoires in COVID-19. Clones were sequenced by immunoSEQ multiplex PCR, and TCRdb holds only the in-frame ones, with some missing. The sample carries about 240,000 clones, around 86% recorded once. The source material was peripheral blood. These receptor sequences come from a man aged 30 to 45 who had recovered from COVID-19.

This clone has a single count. The CDR3 DNA reads TGTGCCAGCAGCTTAACGGTTTTCGGGGGGGCGAACACCGGGGAGCTGTTTTTT. Translating gives CASSLTVFGGANTGELFF. V is TRBV7-3 and J is TRBJ2-2, with 8 bases identical to TRBD2. The CDR3 consists of 18 residues. Germline loops: CDR1 SGHTA, CDR2 FQGTGA. The J segment lost 0 bases and the V segment lost 0 bases, leaving 6 bases of the junction unmatched.

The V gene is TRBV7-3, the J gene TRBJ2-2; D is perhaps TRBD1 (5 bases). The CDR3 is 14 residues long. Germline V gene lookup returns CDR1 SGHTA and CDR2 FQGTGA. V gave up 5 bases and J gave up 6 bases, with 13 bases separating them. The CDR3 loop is CASSPTRVSGELFF. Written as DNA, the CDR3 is TGTGCCAGCAGCCCTACCAGGGTTTCCGGGGAGCTGTTTTTT.

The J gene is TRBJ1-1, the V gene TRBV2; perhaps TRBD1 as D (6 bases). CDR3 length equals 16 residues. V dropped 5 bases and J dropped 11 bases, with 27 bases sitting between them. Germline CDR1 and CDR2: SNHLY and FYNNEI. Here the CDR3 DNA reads TGTGCCAGCAGTCCATACGGGACACTGGGCTCTTTAGTCGCTTTCTTT. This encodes CASSPYGTLGSLVAFF.

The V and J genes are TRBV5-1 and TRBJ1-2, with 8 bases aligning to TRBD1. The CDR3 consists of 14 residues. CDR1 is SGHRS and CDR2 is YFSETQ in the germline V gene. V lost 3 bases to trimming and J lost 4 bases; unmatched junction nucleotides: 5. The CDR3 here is CASSSGQAAYGYTF. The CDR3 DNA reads TGCGCCAGCAGCTCGGGACAGGCGGCCTATGGCTACACCTTC. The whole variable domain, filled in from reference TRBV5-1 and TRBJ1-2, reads KAGVTQTPRYLIKTRGQQVTLSCSPISGHRSVSWYQQTPGQGLQFLFEYFSETQRNKGNFPGRFSGRQFSNSRSEMNVSTLELGDSALYLCASSSGQAAYGYTFGSGTRLTVV.

DNA for the CDR3: TGTGCCAGCAGCCAAACAGAGAATCAGCCCCAGCATTTT. It is translated as CASSQTENQPQHF. The chain couples TRBV2 to TRBJ1-5, with D hard to call. The ends were cut back, 6 bases at V and 4 bases at J, with 10 bases in the middle. The CDR3 has 13 residues. Germline CDR1 and CDR2: SNHLY and FYNNEI.

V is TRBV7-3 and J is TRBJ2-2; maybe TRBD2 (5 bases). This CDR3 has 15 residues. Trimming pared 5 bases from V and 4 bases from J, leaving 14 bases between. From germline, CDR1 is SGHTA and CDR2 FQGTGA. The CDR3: CASSPLVGGTGELFF. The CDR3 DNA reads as TGTGCCAGCAGCCCACTAGTAGGTGGCACCGGGGAGCTGTTTTTT.

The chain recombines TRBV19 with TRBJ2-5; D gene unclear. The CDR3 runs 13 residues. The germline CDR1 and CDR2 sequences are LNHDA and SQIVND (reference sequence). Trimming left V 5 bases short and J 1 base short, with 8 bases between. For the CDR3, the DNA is TGTGCCAGTAGTCAAGCCTCCCAAGAGACCCAGTACTTC. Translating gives CASSQASQETQYF.

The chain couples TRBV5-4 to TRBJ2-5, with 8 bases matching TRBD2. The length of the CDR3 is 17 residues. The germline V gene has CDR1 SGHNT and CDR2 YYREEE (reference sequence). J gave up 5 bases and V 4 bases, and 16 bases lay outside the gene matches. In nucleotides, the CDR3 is TGTGCCAGCAGCATTCCCGGGGGGGGGTCTCTGGGGGAGACCCAGTACTTC. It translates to CASSIPGGGSLGETQYF.

The CDR3 bases are TGCGCCAGCAGCTTGGCCGAGTTGCGGGGGGGCTCCGGTGAGCAGTTCTTC. This encodes CASSLAELRGGSGEQFF. This chain joins TRBV5-1 and TRBJ2-1; 9 bases are shared with TRBD2. The CDR3 consists of 17 residues. Looked up from germline, CDR1 is SGHRS and CDR2 is YFSETQ. V lost 0 bases, J lost 9 bases, and 13 bases stayed unmatched.

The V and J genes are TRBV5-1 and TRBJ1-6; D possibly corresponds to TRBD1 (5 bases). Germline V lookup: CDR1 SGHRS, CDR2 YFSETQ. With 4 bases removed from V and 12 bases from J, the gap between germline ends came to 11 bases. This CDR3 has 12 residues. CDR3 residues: CASSAGKEPLHF. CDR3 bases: TGCGCCAGCAGCGCAGGGAAGGAACCCCTCCACTTT.

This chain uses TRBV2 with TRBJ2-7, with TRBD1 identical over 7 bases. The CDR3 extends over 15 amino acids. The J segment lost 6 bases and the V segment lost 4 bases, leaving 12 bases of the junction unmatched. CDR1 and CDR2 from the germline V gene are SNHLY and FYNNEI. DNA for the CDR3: TGTGCCAGCAGTGCGGAGACAGGGTTGATGGGCGAGCAGTACTTC. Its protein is CASSAETGLMGEQYF.

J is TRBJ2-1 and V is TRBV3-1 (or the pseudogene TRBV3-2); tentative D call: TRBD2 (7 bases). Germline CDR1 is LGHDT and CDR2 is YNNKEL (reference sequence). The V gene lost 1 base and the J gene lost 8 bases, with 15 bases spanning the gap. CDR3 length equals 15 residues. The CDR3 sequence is CASSQAGGALDEQFF. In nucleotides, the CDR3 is TGTGCCAGCAGCCAAGCTGGGGGGGCCTTGGATGAGCAGTTCTTC.

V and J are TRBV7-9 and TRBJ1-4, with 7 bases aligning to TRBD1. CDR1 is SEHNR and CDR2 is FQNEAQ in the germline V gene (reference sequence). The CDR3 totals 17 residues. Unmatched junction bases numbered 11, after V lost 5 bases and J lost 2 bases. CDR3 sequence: CASSPRGGAGTNEKLFF. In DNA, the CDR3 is TGTGCCAGCAGCCCAAGAGGGGGCGCAGGGACTAATGAAAAACTGTTTTTT.

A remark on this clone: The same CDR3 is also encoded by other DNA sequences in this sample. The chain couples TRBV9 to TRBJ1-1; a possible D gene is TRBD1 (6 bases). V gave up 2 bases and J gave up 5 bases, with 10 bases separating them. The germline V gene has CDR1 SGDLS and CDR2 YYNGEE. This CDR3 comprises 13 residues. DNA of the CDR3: TGTGCCAGCAGCGTCGGGGGGGCGACTGAAGCTTTCTTT. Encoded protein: CASSVGGATEAFF.

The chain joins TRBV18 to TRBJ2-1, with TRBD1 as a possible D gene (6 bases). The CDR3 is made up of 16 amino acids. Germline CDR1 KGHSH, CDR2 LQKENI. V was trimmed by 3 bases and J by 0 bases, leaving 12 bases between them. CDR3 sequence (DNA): TGTGCCAGCTCACCCAGGGGCTTCTCCTCCTACAATGAGCAGTTCTTC. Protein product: CASSPRGFSSYNEQFF.

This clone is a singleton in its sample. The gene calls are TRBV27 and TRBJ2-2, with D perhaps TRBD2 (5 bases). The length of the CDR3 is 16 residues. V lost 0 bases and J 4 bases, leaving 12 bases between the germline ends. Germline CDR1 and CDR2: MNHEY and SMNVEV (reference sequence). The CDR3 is CASSLSSVRVTGELFF. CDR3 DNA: TGTGCCAGCAGTTTATCGTCGGTGAGGGTCACCGGGGAGCTGTTTTTT.

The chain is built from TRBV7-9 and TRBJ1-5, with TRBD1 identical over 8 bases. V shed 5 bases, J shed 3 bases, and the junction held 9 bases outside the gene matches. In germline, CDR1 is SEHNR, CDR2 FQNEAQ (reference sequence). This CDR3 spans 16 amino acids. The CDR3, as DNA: TGTGCCAGCAGCCAGGGGGCAGGGCCGGCCAATCAGCCCCAGCATTTT. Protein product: CASSQGAGPANQPQHF.

CDR3 loop: CASTKTGRPQSPLHF. DNA for the CDR3: TGTGCCAGCACTAAGACAGGGAGGCCGCAATCACCCCTCCACTTT. V usage is TRBV28 and J usage is TRBJ1-6; 7 positions match TRBD1. V lost 7 bases to trimming and J lost 10 bases; unmatched junction nucleotides: 13. The CDR3 contains 15 residues. Looked up from germline, CDR1 is MDHEN and CDR2 is SYDVKM.

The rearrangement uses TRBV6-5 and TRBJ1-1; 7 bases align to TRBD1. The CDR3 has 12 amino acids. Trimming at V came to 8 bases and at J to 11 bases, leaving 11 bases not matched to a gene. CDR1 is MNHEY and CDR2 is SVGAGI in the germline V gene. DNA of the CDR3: TGTGCCAGCCGCCAGGGGGGCTGGGTGGCTTTCTTT. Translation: CASRQGGWVAFF.

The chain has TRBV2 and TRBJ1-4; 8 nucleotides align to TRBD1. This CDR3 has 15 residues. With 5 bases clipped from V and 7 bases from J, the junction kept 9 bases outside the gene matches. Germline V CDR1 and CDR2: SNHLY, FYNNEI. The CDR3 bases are TGTGCCAGCAGTACCGGACAGGGATCGGGTGAAAAACTGTTTTTT. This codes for CASSTGQGSGEKLFF.

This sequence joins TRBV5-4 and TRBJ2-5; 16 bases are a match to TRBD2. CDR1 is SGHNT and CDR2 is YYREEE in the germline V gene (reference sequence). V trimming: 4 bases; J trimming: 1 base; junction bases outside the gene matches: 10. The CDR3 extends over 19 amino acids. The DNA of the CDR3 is TGTGCCAGCAGCCCCCCGGGACTAGCGGGGGGGCCCCGCCAAGAGACCCAGTACTTC. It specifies CASSPPGLAGGPRQETQYF.

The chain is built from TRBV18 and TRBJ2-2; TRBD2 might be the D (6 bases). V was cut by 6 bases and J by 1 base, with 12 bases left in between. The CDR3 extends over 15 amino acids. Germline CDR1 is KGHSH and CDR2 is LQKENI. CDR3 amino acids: CASSPYGGNTGELFF. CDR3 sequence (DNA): TGTGCCAGCTCGCCCTACGGGGGGAACACCGGGGAGCTGTTTTTT. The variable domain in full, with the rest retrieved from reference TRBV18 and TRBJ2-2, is NAGVMQNPRHLVRRRGQEARLRCSPMKGHSHVYWYRQLPEEGLKFMVYLQKENIIDESGMPKERFSAEFPKEGPSILRIQQVVRGDSAAYFCASSPYGGNTGELFFGEGSRLTVL.

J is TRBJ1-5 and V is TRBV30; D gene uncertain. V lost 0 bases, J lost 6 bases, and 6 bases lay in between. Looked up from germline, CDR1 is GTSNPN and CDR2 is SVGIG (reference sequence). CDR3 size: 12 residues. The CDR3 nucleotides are TGTGCCTGGAGTGTAGGAGGTCAGCCCCAGCATTTT. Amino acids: CAWSVGGQPQHF.

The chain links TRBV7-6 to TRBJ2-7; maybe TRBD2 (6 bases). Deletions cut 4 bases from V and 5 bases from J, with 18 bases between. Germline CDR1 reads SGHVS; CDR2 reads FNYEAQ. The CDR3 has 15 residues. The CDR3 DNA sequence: TGTGCCAGCAGCTCAGGTATGGGACTGACCGACGAGCAGTACGTC. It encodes CASSSGMGLTDEQYV.

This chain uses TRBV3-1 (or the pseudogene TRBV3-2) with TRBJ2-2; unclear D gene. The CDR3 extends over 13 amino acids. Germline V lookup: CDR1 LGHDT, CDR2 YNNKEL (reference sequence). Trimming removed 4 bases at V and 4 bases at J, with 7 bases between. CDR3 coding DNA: TGTGCCAGCAGCCGGTACTCCACCGGGGAGCTGTTTTTT. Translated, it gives CASSRYSTGELFF.

Written as DNA, the CDR3 is TGCGCCAGCGCGGGGTATGGAAACACCATATATTTT. Translating gives CASAGYGNTIYF. The gene calls are TRBV5-1 and TRBJ1-3; D not resolved. V lost 7 bases and J 3 bases, leaving 8 bases between the germline ends. Germline CDR1 is SGHRS and CDR2 is YFSETQ. The CDR3 consists of 12 residues.

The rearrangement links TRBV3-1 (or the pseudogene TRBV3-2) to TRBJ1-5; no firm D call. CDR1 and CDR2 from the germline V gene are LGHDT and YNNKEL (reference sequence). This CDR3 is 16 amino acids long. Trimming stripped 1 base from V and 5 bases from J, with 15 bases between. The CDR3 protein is CASSQGLRTGDQPQHF. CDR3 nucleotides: TGTGCCAGCAGCCAAGGCTTAAGGACTGGAGATCAGCCCCAGCATTTT.

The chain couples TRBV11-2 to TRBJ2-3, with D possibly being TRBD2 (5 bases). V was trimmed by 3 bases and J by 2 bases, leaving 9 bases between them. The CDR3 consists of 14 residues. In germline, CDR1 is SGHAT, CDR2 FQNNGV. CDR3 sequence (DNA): TGTGCCAGCAGCTTTCGACTATCCACAGATACGCAGTATTTT. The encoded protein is CASSFRLSTDTQYF.

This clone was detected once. The CDR3 DNA sequence: TGTGCCAGCAGGCGGTCCTATAGCAATCAGCCCCAGCATTTT. It translates to CASRRSYSNQPQHF. The V gene is TRBV6-5, the J gene TRBJ1-5; D is ambiguous. The V gene's germline CDR1 is MNHEY and CDR2 SVGAGI. Trimming pared 6 bases from V and 0 bases from J, leaving 9 bases between. The CDR3 spans 14 residues.

CDR3: CASTGGARYGYTF. CDR3 sequence (DNA): TGTGCCAGTACAGGGGGCGCAAGGTATGGCTACACCTTC. The rearrangement links TRBV19 to TRBJ1-2, with TRBD1 matching over 8 bases. Germline CDR1 LNHDA, CDR2 SQIVND (reference sequence). V trimming: 7 bases; J trimming: 5 bases; junction bases outside the gene matches: 6. This CDR3 is 13 amino acids long.

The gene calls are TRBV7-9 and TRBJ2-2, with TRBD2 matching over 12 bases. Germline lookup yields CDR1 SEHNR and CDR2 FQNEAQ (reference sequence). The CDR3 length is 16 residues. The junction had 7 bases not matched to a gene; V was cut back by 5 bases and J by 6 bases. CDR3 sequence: CASSARLAGAPGELFF. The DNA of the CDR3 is TGTGCCAGCAGCGCCAGACTAGCGGGGGCCCCCGGGGAGCTGTTTTTT.

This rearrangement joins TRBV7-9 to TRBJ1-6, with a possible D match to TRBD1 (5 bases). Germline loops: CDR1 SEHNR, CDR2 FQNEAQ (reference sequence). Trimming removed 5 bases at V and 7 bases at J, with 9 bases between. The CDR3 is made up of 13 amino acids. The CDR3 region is CASSQGLNSPLHF. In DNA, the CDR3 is TGTGCCAGCAGCCAGGGATTGAATTCACCCCTCCACTTT. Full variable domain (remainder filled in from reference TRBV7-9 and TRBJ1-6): DTGVSQNPRHKITKRGQNVTFRCDPISEHNRLYWYRQTLGQGPEFLTYFQNEAQLEKSRLLSDRFSAERPKGSFSTLEIQRTEQGDSAMYLCASSQGLNSPLHFGNGTRLTVT.